The rows below give T cell receptor beta chains drawn from one sample of a study of cytomegalovirus exposure and HLA in healthy donors. The protocol was immunoSEQ multiplex PCR, while the TCRdb copy is restricted to in-frame clones and leaves out a portion. The sample holds about 92,000 clones, roughly 70% seen once. The sequenced sample was PBMCs. The source is a man aged 45-65 years in good health and CMV-seronegative. The CDR3 runs from the conserved cysteine through the conserved F or W. D genes are given only for firm matches. Clone size is shown for a subset of rows, as once, few, many or a class of expanded clone.

. TRBJ2-3 TRBV4-3 . TGCGCCAGCAGCCAAGATTCGGACTGGAACGGTGGCACAGATACGCAGTATTTT CASSQDSDWNGGTDTQYF
. TRBJ1-2 TRBV7-9 . TGTGCCAGCAGCTTATCGCTGGGACTCTATGGCTACACCTTC CASSLSLGLYGYTF
. TRBJ1-5 TRBV27 . TGTGCCAGCAGTTTCTGGAGGGGTCAGCCCCAGCATTTT CASSFWRGQPQHF
. TRBJ2-5 TRBV9 . TGTGCCAGCAGCGTAGCCGGGGGAGGAGAGACCCAGTACTTC CASSVAGGGETQYF
. TRBJ1-1 TRBV23-1 . TGCGCCAGCATATACGCAAGGGGAGGGTCCACTGAAGCTTTCTTT CASIYARGGSTEAFF
few TRBJ1-2 TRBV5-1 . TGCGCCAGCAGCTTGGAGCGGGGTTCGGGTGGCTACACCTTC CASSLERGSGGYTF
few TRBJ2-3 TRBV10-3 TRBD1 TGTGCCATCAGTGAGTTACAGGGGATTCTGGGCCCAGATACGCAGTATTTT CAISELQGILGPDTQYF
. TRBJ1-5 TRBV7-2 TRBD1 TGTGCCAGCAGCCTAGGACAGGGGGCATGGAATCAGCCCCAGCATTTT CASSLGQGAWNQPQHF
. TRBJ1-3 TRBV5-6 . TGTGCCAGCAGCTTATTAGCCTCTGGAAACACCATATATTTT CASSLLASGNTIYF
few TRBJ2-2 TRBV18 TRBD1 TGTGCCAGCTCAGCGACAGGGGCCCCCACCGGGGAGCTGTTTTTT CASSATGAPTGELFF
. TRBJ1-5 TRBV5-1 TRBD1 TGCGCCATCACCGGACAGGGAAGAAAGGGGCCCCAGCATTTT CAITGQGRKGPQHF
. TRBJ2-3 TRBV5-1 TRBD2 TGCGCCAGCAGCTTGGCCGGGGGGGGAGATACGCAGTATTTT CASSLAGGGDTQYF